The TCR beta chain described here comes from a study of identical twins. This clonotype was counted between two and nine times. As yet, its antigen is unknown. Each donor was a healthy Caucasian. The CDR3 consists of 13 residues. Trimming cost V 8 bases and J 3 bases, with 14 bases left between them. The germline V gene has CDR1 MNHNS and CDR2 SASEGT. One entry per CDR3 protein, called by TCRdb with MiXCR from the 5' RACE reads. The data hold roughly 1,500,000 distinct CDR3 sequences, with less than 40% observed a single time. Study-level points and caveats: Memory repertoires showed no such pattern, whereas abundant cord blood beta clonotypes carried fewer insertions. Where out-of-frame alpha sequences were twin-shared, they showed excess low generation probability.

Sequences were obtained from cord blood. This sequence joins TRBV6-1 and TRBJ2-7; unclear D gene. This TCR derives from a newborn girl in good health. In DNA, the CDR3 is TGTGCCAGCCAGGCCGGTGCGAACTACGAGCAGTACTTC. It specifies CASQAGANYEQYF.